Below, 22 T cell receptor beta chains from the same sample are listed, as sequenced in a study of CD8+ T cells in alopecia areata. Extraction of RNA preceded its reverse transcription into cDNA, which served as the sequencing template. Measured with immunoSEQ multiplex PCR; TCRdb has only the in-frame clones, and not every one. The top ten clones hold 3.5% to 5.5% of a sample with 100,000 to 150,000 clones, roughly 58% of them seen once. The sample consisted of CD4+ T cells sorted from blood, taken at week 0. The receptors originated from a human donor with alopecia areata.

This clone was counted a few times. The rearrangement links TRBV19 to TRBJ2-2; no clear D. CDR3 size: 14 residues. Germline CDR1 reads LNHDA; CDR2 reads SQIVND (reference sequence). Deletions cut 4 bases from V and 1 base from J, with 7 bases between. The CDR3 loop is CASSKRQNTGELFF. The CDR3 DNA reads TGTGCCAGTAGTAAAAGACAGAACACCGGGGAGCTGTTTTTT.

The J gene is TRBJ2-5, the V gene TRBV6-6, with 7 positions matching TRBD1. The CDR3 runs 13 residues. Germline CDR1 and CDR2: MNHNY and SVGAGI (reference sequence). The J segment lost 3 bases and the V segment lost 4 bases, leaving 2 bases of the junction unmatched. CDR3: CASSSGGEETQYF. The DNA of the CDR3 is TGTGCCAGCAGTTCAGGGGGAGAAGAGACCCAGTACTTC.

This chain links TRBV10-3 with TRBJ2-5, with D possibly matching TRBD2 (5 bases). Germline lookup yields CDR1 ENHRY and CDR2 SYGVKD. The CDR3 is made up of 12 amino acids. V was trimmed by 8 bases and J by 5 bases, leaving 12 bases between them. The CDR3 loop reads CAIAGVEETQYF. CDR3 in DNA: TGTGCCATCGCGGGCGTGGAGGAGACCCAGTACTTC.

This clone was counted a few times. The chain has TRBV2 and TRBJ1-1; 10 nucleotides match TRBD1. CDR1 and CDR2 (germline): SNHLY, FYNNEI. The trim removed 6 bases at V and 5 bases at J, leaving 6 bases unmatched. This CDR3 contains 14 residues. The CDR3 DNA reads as TGTGCCAGCAGACGGGACAGGGGAGGAACTGAAGCTTTCTTT. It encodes CASRRDRGGTEAFF.

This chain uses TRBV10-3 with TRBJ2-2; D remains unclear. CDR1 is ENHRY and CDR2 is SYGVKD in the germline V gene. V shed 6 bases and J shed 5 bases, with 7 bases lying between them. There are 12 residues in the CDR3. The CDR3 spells CAIRVGTGELFF. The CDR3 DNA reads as TGTGCCATCAGAGTGGGAACCGGGGAGCTGTTTTTT.

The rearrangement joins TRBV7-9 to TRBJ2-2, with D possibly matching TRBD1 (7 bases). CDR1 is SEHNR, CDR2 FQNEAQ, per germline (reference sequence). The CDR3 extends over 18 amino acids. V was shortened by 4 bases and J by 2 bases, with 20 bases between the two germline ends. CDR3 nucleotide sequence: TGTGCCAGCAGCTCCGGAGGGGGCATCACACACAACACCGGGGAGCTGTTTTTT. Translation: CASSSGGGITHNTGELFF. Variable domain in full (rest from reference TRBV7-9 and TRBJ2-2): DTGVSQNPRHKITKRGQNVTFRCDPISEHNRLYWYRQTLGQGPEFLTYFQNEAQLEKSRLLSDRFSAERPKGSFSTLEIQRTEQGDSAMYLCASSSGGGITHNTGELFFGEGSRLTVL.

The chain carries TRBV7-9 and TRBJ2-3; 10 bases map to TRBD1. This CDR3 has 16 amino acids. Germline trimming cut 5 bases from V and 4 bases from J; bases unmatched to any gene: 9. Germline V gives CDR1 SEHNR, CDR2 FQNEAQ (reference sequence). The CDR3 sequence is CASSPRGQGMADTQYF. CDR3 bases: TGTGCCAGCAGCCCACGGGGACAGGGGATGGCAGATACGCAGTATTTT.

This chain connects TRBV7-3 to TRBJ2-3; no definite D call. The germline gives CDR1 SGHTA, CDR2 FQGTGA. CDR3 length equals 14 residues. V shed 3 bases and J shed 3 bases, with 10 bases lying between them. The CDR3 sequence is CASSFSSVTDTQYF. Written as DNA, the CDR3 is TGTGCCAGCAGCTTCTCTAGTGTGACAGATACGCAGTATTTT.

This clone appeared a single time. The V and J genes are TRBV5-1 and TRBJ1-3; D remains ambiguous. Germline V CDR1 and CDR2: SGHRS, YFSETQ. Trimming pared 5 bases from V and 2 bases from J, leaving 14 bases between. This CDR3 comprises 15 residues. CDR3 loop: CASRASGSPGNTIYF. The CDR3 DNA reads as TGCGCCAGCAGGGCATCCGGTAGCCCTGGAAACACCATATATTTT.

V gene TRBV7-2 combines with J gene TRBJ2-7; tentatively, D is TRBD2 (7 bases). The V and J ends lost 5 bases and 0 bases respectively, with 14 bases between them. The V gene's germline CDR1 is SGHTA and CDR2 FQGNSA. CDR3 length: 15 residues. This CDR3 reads CASSPEGGDSYEQYF. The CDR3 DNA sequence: TGTGCCAGCAGCCCCGAAGGGGGGGACTCCTACGAGCAGTACTTC.

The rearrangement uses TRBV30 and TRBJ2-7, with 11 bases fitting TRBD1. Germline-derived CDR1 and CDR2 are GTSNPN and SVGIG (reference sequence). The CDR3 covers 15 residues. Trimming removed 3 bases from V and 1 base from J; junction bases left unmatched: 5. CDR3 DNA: TGTGCCTGGAGGGGACAGGGGGGACGGTCCTACGAGCAGTACTTC. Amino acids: CAWRGQGGRSYEQYF.

Here the CDR3 reads CASNRQGDSPLHF. The CDR3 nucleotides are TGTGCCAGCAACAGACAGGGTGATTCACCCCTCCACTTT. The genes are TRBV6-5 and TRBJ1-6; 7 bases agree with TRBD1. V was clipped by 7 bases and J by 8 bases; unmatched bases: 5. Germline loops: CDR1 MNHEY, CDR2 SVGAGI. The CDR3 totals 13 residues.

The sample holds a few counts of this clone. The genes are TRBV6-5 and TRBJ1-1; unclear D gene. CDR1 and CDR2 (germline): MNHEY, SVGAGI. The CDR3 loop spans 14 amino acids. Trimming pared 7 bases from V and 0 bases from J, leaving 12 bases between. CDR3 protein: CASNLQRLNTEAFF. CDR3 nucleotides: TGTGCCAGCAATCTACAGAGATTGAACACTGAAGCTTTCTTT.

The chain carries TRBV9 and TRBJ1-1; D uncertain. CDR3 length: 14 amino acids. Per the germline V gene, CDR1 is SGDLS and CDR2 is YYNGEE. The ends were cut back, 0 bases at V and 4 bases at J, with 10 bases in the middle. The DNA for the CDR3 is TGTGCCAGCAGCGTAGAGTCCCTCTTCACTGAAGCTTTCTTT. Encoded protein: CASSVESLFTEAFF.

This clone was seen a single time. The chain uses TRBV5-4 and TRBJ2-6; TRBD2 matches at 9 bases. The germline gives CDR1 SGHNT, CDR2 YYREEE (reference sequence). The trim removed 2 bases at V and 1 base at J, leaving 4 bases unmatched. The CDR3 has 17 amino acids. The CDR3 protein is CASSFSSGGSGANVLTF. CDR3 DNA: TGTGCCAGCAGCTTCAGTAGCGGGGGTTCTGGGGCCAACGTCCTGACTTTC. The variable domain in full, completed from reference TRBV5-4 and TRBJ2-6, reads ETGVTQSPTHLIKTRGQQVTLRCSSQSGHNTVSWYQQALGQGPQFIFQYYREEENGRGNFPPRFSGLQFPNYSSELNVNALELDDSALYLCASSFSSGGSGANVLTFGAGSRLTVL.

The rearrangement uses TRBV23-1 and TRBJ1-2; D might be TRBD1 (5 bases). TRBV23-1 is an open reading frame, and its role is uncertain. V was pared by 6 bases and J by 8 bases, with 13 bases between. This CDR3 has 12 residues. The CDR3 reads CASRPPQGGYTF. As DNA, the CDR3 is TGCGCCAGCAGACCCCCCCAGGGCGGCTACACCTTC.

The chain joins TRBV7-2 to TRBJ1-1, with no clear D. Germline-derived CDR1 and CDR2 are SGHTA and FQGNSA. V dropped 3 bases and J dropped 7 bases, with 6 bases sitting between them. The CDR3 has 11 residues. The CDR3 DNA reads TGTGCCAGCAGCTTCTTAGTTGAAGCTTTCTTT. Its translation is CASSFLVEAFF.

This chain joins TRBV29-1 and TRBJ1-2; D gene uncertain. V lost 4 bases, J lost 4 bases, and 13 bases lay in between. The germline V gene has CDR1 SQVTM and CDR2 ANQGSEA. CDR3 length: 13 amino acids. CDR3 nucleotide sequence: TGCAGCGTTGGGTTGGGGAGATCCTATGGCTACACCTTC. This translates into CSVGLGRSYGYTF. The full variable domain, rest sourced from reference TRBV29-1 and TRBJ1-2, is SAVISQKPSRDICQRGTSLTIQCQVDSQVTMMFWYRQQPGQSLTLIATANQGSEATYESGFVIDKFPISRPNLTFSTLTVSNMSPEDSSIYLCSVGLGRSYGYTFGSGTRLTVV.

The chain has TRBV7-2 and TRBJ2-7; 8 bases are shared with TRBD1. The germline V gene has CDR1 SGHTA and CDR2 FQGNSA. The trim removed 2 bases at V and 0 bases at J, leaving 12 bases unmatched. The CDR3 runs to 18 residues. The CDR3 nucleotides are TGTGCCAGCAGCTTAATGGGCAGGGGGCTTAGCGGCTCCTACGAGCAGTACTTC. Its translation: CASSLMGRGLSGSYEQYF.

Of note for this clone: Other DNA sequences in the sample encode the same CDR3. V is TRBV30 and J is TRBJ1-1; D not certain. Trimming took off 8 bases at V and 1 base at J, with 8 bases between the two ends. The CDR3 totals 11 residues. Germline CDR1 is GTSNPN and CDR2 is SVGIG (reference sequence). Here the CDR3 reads CAGERNTEAFF. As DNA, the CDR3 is TGTGCCGGAGAACGGAACACTGAAGCTTTCTTT.

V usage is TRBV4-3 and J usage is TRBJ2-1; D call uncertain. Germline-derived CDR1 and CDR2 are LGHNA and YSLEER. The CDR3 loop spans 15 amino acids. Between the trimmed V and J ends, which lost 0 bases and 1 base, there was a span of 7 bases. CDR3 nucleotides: TGCGCCAGCAGCCAAGACTGGACGTCCTACAATGAGCAGTTCTTC. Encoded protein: CASSQDWTSYNEQFF.

The CDR3 DNA is TGTGCCAGCAGTTTTGGGCTAGCGGGAGGGGAGACCCAGTACTTC. Protein sequence: CASSFGLAGGETQYF. This chain connects TRBV6-5 to TRBJ2-5; 12 bases fit TRBD2. The CDR3 length is 15 residues. From germline, CDR1 is MNHEY and CDR2 SVGAGI. The V segment lost 4 bases and the J segment 5 bases; nucleotides outside the gene matches: 5.